A selection of T cell receptor beta chains follows, all from one sample in a study of siplizumab effects on memory and regulatory T cells. Generated by immunoSEQ multiplex PCR, the TCRdb table keeps only in-frame clones and is missing some. This sample has some 97,000 clones, with about 91% found just once. Sequencing input: CD4+ T cells sorted from blood. The receptors come from a human donor in good health. The CDR3 runs from the conserved cysteine through the conserved F or W. The order of the fields is V gene, J gene, CDR3 length, D gene, CDR3 protein, CDR3 DNA. The D gene is left open where the match is weak.

>TRBV25-1|TRBJ1-3|14|.
CASSDPGSGNTIYF
TGTGCCAGCAGTGATCCAGGGTCTGGAAACACCATATATTTT
>TRBV29-1|TRBJ1-2|13|.
CSVDKTGNYGYTF
TGCAGCGTTGATAAGACAGGAAACTATGGCTACACCTTC
>TRBV5-1|TRBJ2-1|15|TRBD1
CASNPGGSANNEQFF
TGCGCCAGCAACCCAGGGGGCTCGGCCAACAATGAGCAGTTCTTC
>TRBV7-7|TRBJ1-3|16|.
CASSSVDGHSGNTIYF
TGTGCCAGCAGCTCCGTGGACGGCCACTCTGGAAACACCATATATTTT
>TRBV7-2|TRBJ1-5|13|.
CASSRDRTQPQHF
TGTGCCAGCAGCCGTGACAGGACTCAGCCCCAGCATTTT
>TRBV10-3|TRBJ2-1|14|TRBD2
CATQRGSSYNEQFF
TGTGCCACCCAGCGGGGGAGCTCCTACAATGAGCAGTTCTTC
>TRBV28|TRBJ1-5|17|TRBD1
CASSKSGTGVINQPQHF
TGTGCCAGCAGCAAATCCGGGACAGGGGTGATCAATCAGCCCCAGCATTTT
>TRBV6-1|TRBJ1-5|15|.
CASSEAQGSNQPQHF
TGTGCCAGCAGTGAGGCACAGGGATCGAATCAGCCCCAGCATTTT
>TRBV14|TRBJ2-1|15|TRBD1
CASSQPGQGRNEQFF
TGTGCCAGCAGCCAACCCGGACAGGGTAGAAATGAGCAGTTCTTC
>TRBV5-6|TRBJ1-2|15|.
CASTGAATPNGGYTF
TGTGCCAGCACCGGCGCCGCGACACCAAACGGCGGCTACACCTTC
>TRBV11-3|TRBJ2-6|15|.
CASSLEISGANVLTF
TGTGCCAGCAGCTTAGAGATATCTGGGGCCAACGTCCTGACTTTC
>TRBV7-6|TRBJ2-2|16|.
CASSLAIGGNTGELFF
TGTGCCAGCAGCTTAGCGATCGGGGGGAACACCGGGGAGCTGTTTTTT
>TRBV28|TRBJ1-3|17|TRBD1
CASSLSGTGGSGNTIYF
TGTGCCAGCAGTTTATCAGGGACAGGGGGCTCTGGAAACACCATATATTTT
>TRBV9|TRBJ2-6|15|.
CASSPDGSGANVLTF
TGTGCCAGCAGCCCGGACGGCTCTGGGGCCAACGTCCTGACTTTC
>TRBV9|TRBJ2-3|12|.
CASSAYGGFRYF
TGTGCCAGCAGCGCATATGGGGGCTTTCGGTATTTT
>TRBV10-1|TRBJ1-5|9|.
CASRQPQHF
TGCGCCAGCAGACAGCCCCAGCATTTT